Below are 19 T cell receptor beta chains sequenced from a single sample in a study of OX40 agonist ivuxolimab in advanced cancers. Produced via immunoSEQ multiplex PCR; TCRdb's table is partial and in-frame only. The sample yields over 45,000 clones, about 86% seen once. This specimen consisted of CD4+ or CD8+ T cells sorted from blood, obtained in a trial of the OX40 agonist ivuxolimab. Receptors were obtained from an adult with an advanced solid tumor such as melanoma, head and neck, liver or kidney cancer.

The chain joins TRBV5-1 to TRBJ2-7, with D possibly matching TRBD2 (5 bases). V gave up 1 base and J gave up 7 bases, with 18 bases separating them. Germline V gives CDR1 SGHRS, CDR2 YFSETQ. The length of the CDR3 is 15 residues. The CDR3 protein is CASSLRSTSSGEQYF. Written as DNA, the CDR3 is TGCGCCAGCAGCTTGCGTTCAACTTCCTCGGGGGAGCAGTACTTC.

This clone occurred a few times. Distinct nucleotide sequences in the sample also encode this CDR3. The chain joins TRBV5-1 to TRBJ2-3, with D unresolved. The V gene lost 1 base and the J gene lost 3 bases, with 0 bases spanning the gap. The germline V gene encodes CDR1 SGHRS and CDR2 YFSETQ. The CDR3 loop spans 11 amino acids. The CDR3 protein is CASSLTDTQYF. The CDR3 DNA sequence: TGCGCCAGCAGCTTGACAGATACGCAGTATTTT.

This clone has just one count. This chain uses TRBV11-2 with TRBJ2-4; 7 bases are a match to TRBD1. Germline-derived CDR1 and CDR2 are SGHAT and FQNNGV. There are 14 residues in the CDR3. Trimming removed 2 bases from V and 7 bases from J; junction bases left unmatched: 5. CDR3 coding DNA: TGTGCCAGCAGCTTACGGGACAGAGAGAACATTCAGTACTTC. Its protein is CASSLRDRENIQYF.

CDR3 amino acids: CASSIVETGGTEAFF. The CDR3 nucleotides read TGTGCCAGTAGTATAGTGGAGACAGGGGGAACTGAAGCTTTCTTT. V gene TRBV19 combines with J gene TRBJ1-1; TRBD1 aligns across 9 bases. This CDR3 is built from 15 residues. Germline CDR1 LNHDA, CDR2 SQIVND (reference sequence). Unmatched junction bases numbered 5, after V lost 1 base and J lost 5 bases.

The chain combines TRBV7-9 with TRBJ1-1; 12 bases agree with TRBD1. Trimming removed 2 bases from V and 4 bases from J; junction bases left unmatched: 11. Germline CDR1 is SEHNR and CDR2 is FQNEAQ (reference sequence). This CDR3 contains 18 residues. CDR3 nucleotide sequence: TGTGCCAGCAGCTTACTTCCGGGACAGGGGGCGCGGAGCACTGAAGCTTTCTTT. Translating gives CASSLLPGQGARSTEAFF. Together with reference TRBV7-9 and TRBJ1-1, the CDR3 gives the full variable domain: DTGVSQNPRHKITKRGQNVTFRCDPISEHNRLYWYRQTLGQGPEFLTYFQNEAQLEKSRLLSDRFSAERPKGSFSTLEIQRTEQGDSAMYLCASSLLPGQGARSTEAFFGQGTRLTVV.

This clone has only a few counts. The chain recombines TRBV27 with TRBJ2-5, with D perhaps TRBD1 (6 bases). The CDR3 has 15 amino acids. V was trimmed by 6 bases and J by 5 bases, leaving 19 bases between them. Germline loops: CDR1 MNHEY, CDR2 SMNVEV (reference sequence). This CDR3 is CASRIGTTALETQYF. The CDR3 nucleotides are TGTGCCAGCAGGATAGGGACAACCGCGTTGGAGACCCAGTACTTC.

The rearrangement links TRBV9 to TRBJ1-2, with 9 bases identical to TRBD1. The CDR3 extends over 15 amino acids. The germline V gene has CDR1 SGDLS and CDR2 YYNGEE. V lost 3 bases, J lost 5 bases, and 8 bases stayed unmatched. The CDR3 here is CASSGRPGTGYGYTF. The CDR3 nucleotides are TGTGCCAGCAGCGGACGTCCCGGGACAGGGTATGGCTACACCTTC.

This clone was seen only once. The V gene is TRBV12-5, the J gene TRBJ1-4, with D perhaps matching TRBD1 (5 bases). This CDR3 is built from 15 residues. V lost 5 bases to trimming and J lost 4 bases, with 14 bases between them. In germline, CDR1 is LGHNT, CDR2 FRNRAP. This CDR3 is CASGLGPGVNEKLFF. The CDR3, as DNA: TGTGCTAGTGGTCTGGGACCCGGGGTTAATGAAAAACTGTTTTTT.

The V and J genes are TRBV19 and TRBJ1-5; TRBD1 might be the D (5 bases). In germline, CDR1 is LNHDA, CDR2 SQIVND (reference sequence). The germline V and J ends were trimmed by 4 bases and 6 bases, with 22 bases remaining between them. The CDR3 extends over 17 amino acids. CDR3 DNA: TGTGCCAGTAGTAGCACTCGGGGGTCCCTCGCCGGTCAGCCCCAGCATTTT. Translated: CASSSTRGSLAGQPQHF.

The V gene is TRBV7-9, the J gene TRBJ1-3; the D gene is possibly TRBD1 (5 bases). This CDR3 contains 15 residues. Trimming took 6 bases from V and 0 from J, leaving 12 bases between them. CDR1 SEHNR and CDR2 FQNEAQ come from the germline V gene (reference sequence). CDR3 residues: CASSPPGSSGNTIYF. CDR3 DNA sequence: TGTGCCAGCAGTCCACCAGGGAGCTCTGGAAACACCATATATTTT.

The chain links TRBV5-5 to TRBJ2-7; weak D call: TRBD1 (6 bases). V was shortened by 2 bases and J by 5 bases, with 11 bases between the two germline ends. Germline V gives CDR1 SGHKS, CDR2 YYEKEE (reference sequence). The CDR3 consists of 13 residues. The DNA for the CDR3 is TGTGCCAGCAGCTTACAGGGTATCCACGAGCAGTACTTC. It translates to CASSLQGIHEQYF.

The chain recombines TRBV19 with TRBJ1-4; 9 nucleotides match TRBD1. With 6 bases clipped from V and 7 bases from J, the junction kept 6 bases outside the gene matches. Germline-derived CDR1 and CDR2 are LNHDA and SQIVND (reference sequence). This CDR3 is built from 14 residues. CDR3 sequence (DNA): TGTGCCAGTAGAGAGACAGGGGGAGGTGAAAAACTGTTTTTT. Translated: CASRETGGGEKLFF.

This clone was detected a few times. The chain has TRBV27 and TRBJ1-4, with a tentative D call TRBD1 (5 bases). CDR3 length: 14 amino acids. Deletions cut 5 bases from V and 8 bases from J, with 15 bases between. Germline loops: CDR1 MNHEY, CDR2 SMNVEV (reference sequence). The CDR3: CASSRQGAWEKLFF. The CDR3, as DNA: TGTGCCAGCAGTCGCCAAGGGGCTTGGGAAAAACTGTTTTTT.

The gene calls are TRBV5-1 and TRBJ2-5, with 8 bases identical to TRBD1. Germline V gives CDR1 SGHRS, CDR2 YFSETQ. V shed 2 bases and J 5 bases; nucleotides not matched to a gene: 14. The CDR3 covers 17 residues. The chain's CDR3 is CASSFPTGEGELETQYF. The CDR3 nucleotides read TGCGCCAGCAGCTTCCCGACAGGGGAAGGAGAGTTGGAGACCCAGTACTTC.

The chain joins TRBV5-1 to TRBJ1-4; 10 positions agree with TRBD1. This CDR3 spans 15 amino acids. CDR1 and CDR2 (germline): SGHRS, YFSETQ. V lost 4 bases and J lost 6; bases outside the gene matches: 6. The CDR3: CASSQTGGEYEKLFF. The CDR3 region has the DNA TGCGCCAGCAGCCAGACAGGGGGCGAGTATGAAAAACTGTTTTTT.

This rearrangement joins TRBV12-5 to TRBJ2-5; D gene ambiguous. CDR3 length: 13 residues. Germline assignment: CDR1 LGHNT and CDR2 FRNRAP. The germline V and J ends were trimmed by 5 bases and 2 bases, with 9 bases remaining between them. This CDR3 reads CASGLDLQETQYF. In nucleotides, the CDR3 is TGTGCTAGTGGTCTGGACCTACAAGAGACCCAGTACTTC.

The CDR3 coding sequence is TGTGCCAGCAGCTTGGCGTTGCGGCAAGGGTCCTACAATGAGCAGTTCTTC. Translated, it gives CASSLALRQGSYNEQFF. The chain joins TRBV5-4 to TRBJ2-1; D is ambiguous. Between the trimmed V and J ends, which lost 0 bases and 1 base, there was a span of 14 bases. This CDR3 spans 17 amino acids. Germline assignment: CDR1 SGHNT and CDR2 YYREEE (reference sequence).

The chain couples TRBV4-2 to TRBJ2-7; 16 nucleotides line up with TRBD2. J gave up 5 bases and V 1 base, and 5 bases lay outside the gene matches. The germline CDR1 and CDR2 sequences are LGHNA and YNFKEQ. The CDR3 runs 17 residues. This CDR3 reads CASSQVGTSGGEDEQYF. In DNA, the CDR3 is TGTGCCAGCAGCCAAGTCGGGACTAGCGGGGGGGAGGACGAGCAGTACTTC.

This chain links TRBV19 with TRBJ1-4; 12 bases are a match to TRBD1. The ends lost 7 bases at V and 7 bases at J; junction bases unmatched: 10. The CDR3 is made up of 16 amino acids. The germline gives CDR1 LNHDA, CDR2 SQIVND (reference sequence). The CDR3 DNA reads TGTGCCAGTAAGGACGAGGGGACAGGGGGCCGTGAAAAACTGTTTTTT. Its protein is CASKDEGTGGREKLFF. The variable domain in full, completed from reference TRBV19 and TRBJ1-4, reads DGGITQSPKYLFRKEGQNVTLSCEQNLNHDAMYWYRQDPGQGLRLIYYSQIVNDFQKGDIAEGYSVSREKKESFPLTVTSAQKNPTAFYLCASKDEGTGGREKLFFGSGTQLSVL.